These T cell receptor beta chains were read from a single sample in a study of blood T cells in healthy people across ages. TCRdb called the 5' RACE reads again in MiXCR, with one record for every CDR3 protein. The sample carries about 1.6 million distinct CDR3 sequences, roughly 30% recorded once. Sequences were obtained from blood. Every receptor here comes from a woman in her thirties in good health. CDR3s include the opening cysteine and the closing phenylalanine or tryptophan. A D gene is named only where the DNA matches it firmly. Size tells how often a clone was seen (once, few, many) or the class of an expanded clone, and some rows leave it out.

CASSATGRQINEQYF TGTGCCAGCAGCGCAACGGGACGACAGATTAACGAGCAGTACTTC TRBJ2-7 TRBV9 - -
CASSDLLLLAGDVDTQYF TGTGCCAGCAGTGATCTCCTATTACTAGCGGGAGACGTAGATACGCAGTATTTT TRBJ2-3 TRBV2 - TRBD2
CASSQASAGTSGYNEQFF TGTGCCAGCAGCCAAGCAAGCGCCGGGACTAGCGGATACAATGAGCAGTTCTTC TRBJ2-1 TRBV3-1 - TRBD2
CASSFLGSFGYEQYF TGTGCCAGCAGTTTCTTAGGGAGCTTTGGGTACGAGCAGTACTTC TRBJ2-7 TRBV27 few -
CASSLVGVPRGETQYF TGTGCCAGCAGTTTAGTTGGAGTGCCCAGGGGGGAGACCCAGTACTTC TRBJ2-5 TRBV27 - TRBD1
CASSSAGAPADEQFF TGCGCCAGCAGCTCCGCGGGAGCTCCGGCGGATGAGCAGTTCTTC TRBJ2-1 TRBV5-1 - TRBD2
CASSSEVGANYGYTF TGCGCCAGCAGCTCGGAGGTGGGCGCCAACTATGGCTACACCTTC TRBJ1-2 TRBV5-1 - -
CASSVTPSSYNEQFF TGTGCCAGCAGTGTGACGCCTAGCTCCTACAATGAGCAGTTCTTC TRBJ2-1 TRBV2 - -
CASSLAGPSTDAQYF TGTGCCAGCAGTTTGGCGGGACCGAGCACAGATGCGCAATATTTT TRBJ2-3 TRBV12-3/TRBV12-4 - -
CASSLKYLPPNEQFF TGTGCCAGCAGCTTAAAGTATCTACCACCCAATGAGCAGTTCTTC TRBJ2-1 TRBV7-9 - -
CASSQTGTGGGQPQHF TGTGCCAGCAGCCAAACCGGGACAGGAGGTGGGCAGCCCCAGCATTTT TRBJ1-5 TRBV16 - TRBD1
CASSATFPDWVYNEQFF TGTGCCAGCAGCGCGACTTTCCCGGACTGGGTCTACAATGAGCAGTTCTTC TRBJ2-1 TRBV9 few -
CASSSATVRGGTSYEQYF TGTGCCAGCAGCTCCGCTACGGTTCGCGGCGGAACTTCCTACGAGCAGTACTTC TRBJ2-7 TRBV7-9 - -
CASSLEPGGGEQYF TGTGCCAGCAGCTTAGAGCCCGGGGGAGGCGAGCAGTACTTC TRBJ2-7 TRBV7-9 - -
CASSPTNIGLTDTQYF TGTGCCAGCAGCCCGACGAACATAGGCCTCACAGATACGCAGTATTTT TRBJ2-3 TRBV9 few -
CASLGWGARGGHEQYF TGTGCCAGCCTGGGTTGGGGGGCACGCGGGGGTCACGAGCAGTACTTC TRBJ2-7 TRBV2 - -
CASSENTSGRETQYF TGTGCCAGCAGTGAAAATACTAGCGGGAGAGAGACCCAGTACTTC TRBJ2-5 TRBV6-1 few TRBD2
CASSLGISTGTDTQYF TGTGCCAGCAGCTTAGGGATTTCCACAGGGACCGATACGCAGTATTTT TRBJ2-3 TRBV11-2 - -
CSARQGVETYEQYF TGCAGTGCACGACAGGGGGTCGAGACCTACGAGCAGTACTTC TRBJ2-7 TRBV20-1 few TRBD1
CASSSRGGVDYEQYF TGTGCCAGCAGCTCCCGTGGAGGGGTGGACTACGAGCAGTACTTC TRBJ2-7 TRBV7-6 few -
CASSQGGPTTTPLHF TGTGCCAGCAGCCAAGGGGGCCCTACGACTACACCCCTCCACTTT TRBJ1-6 TRBV3-1 - -
CSVWQGLDQPQHF TGCAGCGTTTGGCAGGGGCTAGATCAGCCCCAGCATTTT TRBJ1-5 TRBV29-1 - -
CASSLSSGYSEQFF TGTGCCAGCAGCTTAAGTAGCGGGTACAGTGAGCAGTTCTTC TRBJ2-1 TRBV7-3 - TRBD2
CASSLRWGNTEAFF TGTGCCAGCAGCTTACGTTGGGGGAACACTGAAGCTTTCTTT TRBJ1-1 TRBV7-2 - -
CASSPGQGEAGNQPQHF TGTGCCAGCAGTCCAGGACAGGGGGAGGCGGGCAATCAGCCCCAGCATTTT TRBJ1-5 TRBV6-6 - TRBD1
CSAPPSAEAFF TGCAGCGCCCCACCATCCGCTGAAGCTTTCTTT TRBJ1-1 TRBV20-1 - -
CASSQEAGGYYEQYF TGCGCCAGCAGCCAAGAAGCAGGCGGGTACTACGAGCAGTACTTC TRBJ2-7 TRBV4-1 few -
CSARDAAYSYEQYF TGCAGTGCTAGGGACGCAGCATACTCCTACGAGCAGTACTTC TRBJ2-7 TRBV20-1 few -
CASSGAGTSEETQYF TGTGCCAGCAGCGGGGCCGGGACATCTGAAGAGACCCAGTACTTC TRBJ2-5 TRBV7-2 - -
CASSVVGGPSTYEQYF TGTGCCAGCAGCGTAGTCGGGGGGCCAAGTACCTACGAGCAGTACTTC TRBJ2-7 TRBV9 - -
CASTSGTDYNEQYF TGTGCCAGCACCTCCGGGACAGACTACAATGAGCAGTACTTC TRBJ2-4 TRBV7-8 - TRBD1
CSAIGTGGQTYEQYF TGCAGTGCTATAGGGACTGGCGGACAGACCTACGAGCAGTACTTC TRBJ2-7 TRBV20-1 - -
CASSGLRANYGYTF TGTGCCAGCAGCGGCTTGCGAGCTAACTATGGCTACACCTTC TRBJ1-2 TRBV6-5 few -
CASSQERTGPDTQYF TGCGCCAGCAGCCAGGAGAGGACAGGCCCAGATACGCAGTATTTT TRBJ2-3 TRBV4-1 - TRBD1
CSALGQGGTEAFF TGCAGTGCTTTAGGACAAGGTGGCACTGAAGCTTTCTTT TRBJ1-1 TRBV20-1 - -
CASSLFATSGRIDNEQFF TGTGCCAGCAGTTTATTTGCTACTAGCGGGAGAATCGACAATGAGCAGTTCTTC TRBJ2-1 TRBV27 - TRBD2
CSVTSSGTRTGELFF TGCAGCGTTACAAGTTCCGGGACTAGAACCGGGGAGCTGTTTTTT TRBJ2-2 TRBV29-1 - TRBD2